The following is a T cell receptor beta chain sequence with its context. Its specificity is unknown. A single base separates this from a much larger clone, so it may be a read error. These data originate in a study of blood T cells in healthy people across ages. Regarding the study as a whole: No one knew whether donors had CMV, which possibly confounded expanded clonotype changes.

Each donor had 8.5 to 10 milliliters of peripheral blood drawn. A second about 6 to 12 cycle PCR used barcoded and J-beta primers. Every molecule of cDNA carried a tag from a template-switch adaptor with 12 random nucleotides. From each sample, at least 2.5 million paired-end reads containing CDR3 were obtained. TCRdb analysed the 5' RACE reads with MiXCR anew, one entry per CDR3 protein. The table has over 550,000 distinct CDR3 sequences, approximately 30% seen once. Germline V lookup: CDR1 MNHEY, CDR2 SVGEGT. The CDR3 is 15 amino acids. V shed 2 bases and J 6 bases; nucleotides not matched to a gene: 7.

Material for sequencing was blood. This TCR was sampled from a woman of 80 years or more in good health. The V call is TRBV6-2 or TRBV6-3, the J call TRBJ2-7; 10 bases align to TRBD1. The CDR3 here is CASSYDRGRGCEQYF. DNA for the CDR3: TGTGCCAGCAGTTACGACAGGGGGCGAGGGTGCGAGCAGTACTTC.